This T cell receptor beta chain was sequenced for a study of blood T cell repertoires in COVID-19. Study in general: Samples came from the United States, Italy and Spain, spanning acute and convalescent COVID-19. T cells, B-cell-depleted T cells, or PBMCs provided the cDNA or gDNA that served as material.

The V segment lost 0 bases and the J segment 7 bases; nucleotides outside the gene matches: 8. Per the germline V gene, CDR1 is SGHAT and CDR2 is FQDESV (reference sequence). The CDR3 is 16 amino acids. Authors' methods: Estimated nucleated cell counts came from reference gene primer amplification. Clones were sequenced by immunoSEQ multiplex PCR, and TCRdb holds only the in-frame ones, with some missing. V, J and clone size reflect that table, while D and trimming were determined from the DNA. The sample lists approximately 80,000 clones, about 87% occurring once. The receptor comes from a woman of 80 years or more with acute or convalescent COVID-19. The source material was peripheral blood. The rearrangement uses TRBV11-1 and TRBJ2-1, with 8 positions matching TRBD1. CDR3: CASSLAIGQGENEQFF. The CDR3 coding sequence is TGTGCCAGCAGCTTAGCGATTGGACAGGGTGAGAATGAGCAGTTCTTC.